This record covers a single T cell receptor beta chain. Trimming pared 5 bases from V and 8 bases from J, leaving 12 bases between. The CDR3 runs to 12 residues. This record comes from a study of blood T cell repertoires in COVID-19. Turning to the study itself: The United States, Italy and Spain supplied acute and convalescent COVID-19 samples.

Source study methods: The assay estimated nucleated cells by amplifying reference gene primers. Using immunoSEQ multiplex PCR, the repertoire was profiled, and TCRdb retains in-frame clones only, with some absent. V and J calls and clone size come straight from that table; D and trimming were deduced from the DNA. The data show about 40,000 clones, with 84% seen just once and about 14% held by the top ten. Sequencing input: peripheral blood. The V call is TRBV12-3 or TRBV12-4, the J call TRBJ1-1, with D unresolved. The source of this sequence is a man in his forties or fifties with active or convalescent COVID-19. CDR3 in DNA: TGTGCCAGCAGTCGCCGGGGTCTCGAAGCTTTCTTT. It yields the protein CASSRRGLEAFF.